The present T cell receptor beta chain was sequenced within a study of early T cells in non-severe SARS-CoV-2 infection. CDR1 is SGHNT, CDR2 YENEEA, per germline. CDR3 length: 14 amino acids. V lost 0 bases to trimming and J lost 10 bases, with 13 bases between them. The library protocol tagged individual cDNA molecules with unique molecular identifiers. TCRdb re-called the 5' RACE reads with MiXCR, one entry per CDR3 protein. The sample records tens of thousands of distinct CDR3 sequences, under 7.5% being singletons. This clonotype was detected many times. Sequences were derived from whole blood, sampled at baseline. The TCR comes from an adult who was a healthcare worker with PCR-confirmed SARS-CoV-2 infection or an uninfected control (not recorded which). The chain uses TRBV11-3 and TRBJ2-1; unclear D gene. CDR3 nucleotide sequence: TGTGCCAGCAGCTTAGATCCAGGACGGAAAGAGCAGTTCTTC. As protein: CASSLDPGRKEQFF.